This T cell receptor beta chain was obtained from a study of T cell responses to AZD1222 COVID-19 vaccine. Produced via immunoSEQ multiplex PCR; TCRdb's table is partial and in-frame only. The repertoire holds around 180,000 clones, 85% to 90% seen once, with 25% to 30% in the top ten. On this clone itself: Its target is unknown.

Doses given second, at about 4 or about 12 weeks, were pooled. The CDR3 is made up of 14 amino acids. Germline CDR1 and CDR2: MNHEY and SVGAGI. V was cut by 0 bases and J by 5 bases, with 10 bases left in between. Study-wide points: Spike regions recognized by vaccine-associated CD4 TCRs spanned the protein, led by 160-218 and 743-854. Close to half of spike-specific TCRs reportedly recognize unmutated variant regions. Donor demographics were predominantly white British with a female majority; clonal diversity may be underestimated.

The TCR sequence derives from an adult who received the AZD1222 COVID-19 vaccine. The chain couples TRBV6-5 to TRBJ2-5; possibly TRBD2 for D (5 bases). The sample consisted of peripheral blood, taken 28 days after the second AZD1222 dose. The CDR3 reads CASSYSQGLETQYF. In DNA, the CDR3 is TGTGCCAGCAGTTACTCTCAAGGACTGGAGACCCAGTACTTC.